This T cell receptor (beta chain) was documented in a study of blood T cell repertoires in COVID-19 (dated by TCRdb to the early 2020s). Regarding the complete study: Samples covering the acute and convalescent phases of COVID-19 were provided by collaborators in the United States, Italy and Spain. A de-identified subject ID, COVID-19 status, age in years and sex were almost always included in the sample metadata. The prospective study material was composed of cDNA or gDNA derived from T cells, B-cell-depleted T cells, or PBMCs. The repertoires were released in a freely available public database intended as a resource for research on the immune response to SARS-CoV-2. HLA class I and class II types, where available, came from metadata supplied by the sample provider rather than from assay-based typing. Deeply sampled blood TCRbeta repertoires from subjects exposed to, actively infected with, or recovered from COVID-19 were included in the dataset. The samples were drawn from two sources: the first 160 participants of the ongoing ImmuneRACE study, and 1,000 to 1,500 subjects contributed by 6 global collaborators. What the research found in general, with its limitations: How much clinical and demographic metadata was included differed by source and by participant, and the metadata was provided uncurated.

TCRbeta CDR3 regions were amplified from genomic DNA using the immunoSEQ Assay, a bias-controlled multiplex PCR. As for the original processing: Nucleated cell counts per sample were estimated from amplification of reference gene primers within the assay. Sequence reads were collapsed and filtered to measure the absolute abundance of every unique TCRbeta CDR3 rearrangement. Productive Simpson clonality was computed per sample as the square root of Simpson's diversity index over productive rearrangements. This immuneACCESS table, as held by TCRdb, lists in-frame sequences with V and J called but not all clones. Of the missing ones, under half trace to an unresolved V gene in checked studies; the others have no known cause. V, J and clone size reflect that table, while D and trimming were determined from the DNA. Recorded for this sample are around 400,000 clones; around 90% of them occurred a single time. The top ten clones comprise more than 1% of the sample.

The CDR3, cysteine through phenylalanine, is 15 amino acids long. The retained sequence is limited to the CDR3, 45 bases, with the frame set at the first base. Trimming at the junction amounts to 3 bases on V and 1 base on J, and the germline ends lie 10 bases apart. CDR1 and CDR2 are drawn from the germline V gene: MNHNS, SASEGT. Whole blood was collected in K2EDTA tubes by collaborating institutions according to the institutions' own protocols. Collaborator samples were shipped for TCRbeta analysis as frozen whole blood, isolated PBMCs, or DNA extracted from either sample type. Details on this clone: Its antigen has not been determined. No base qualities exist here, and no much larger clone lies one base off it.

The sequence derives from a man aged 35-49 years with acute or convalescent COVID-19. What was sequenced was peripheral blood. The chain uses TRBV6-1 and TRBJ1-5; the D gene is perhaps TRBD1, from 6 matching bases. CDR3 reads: CASSDRGGSNQPQHF. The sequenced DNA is TGTGCCAGCAGTGATAGGGGGGGGAGCAATCAGCCCCAGCATTTT.